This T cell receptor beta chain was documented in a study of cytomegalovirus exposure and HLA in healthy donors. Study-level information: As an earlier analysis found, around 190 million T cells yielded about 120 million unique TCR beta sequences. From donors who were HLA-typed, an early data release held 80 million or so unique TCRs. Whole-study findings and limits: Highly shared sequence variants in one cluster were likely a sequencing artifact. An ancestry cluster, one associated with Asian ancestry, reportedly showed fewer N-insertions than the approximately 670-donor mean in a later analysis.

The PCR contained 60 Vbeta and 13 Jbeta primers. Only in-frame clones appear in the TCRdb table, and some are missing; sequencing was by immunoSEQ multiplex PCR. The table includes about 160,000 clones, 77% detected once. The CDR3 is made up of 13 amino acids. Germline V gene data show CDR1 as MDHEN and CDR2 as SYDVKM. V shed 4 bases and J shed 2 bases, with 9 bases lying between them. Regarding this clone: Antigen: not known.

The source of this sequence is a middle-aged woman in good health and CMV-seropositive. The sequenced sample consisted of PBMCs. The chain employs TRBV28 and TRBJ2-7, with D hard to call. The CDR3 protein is CASSYTITYEQYF. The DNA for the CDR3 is TGTGCCAGCAGTTACACGATTACCTACGAGCAGTACTTC.